This T cell receptor beta chain was observed in a study of blood T cells in healthy people across ages. The CDR3 extends over 15 amino acids. Germline-derived CDR1 and CDR2 are MNHEY and SVGAGI. V was shortened by 6 bases and J by 7 bases, with 21 bases between the two germline ends. The use of a sample-barcoded 5' primer and a J-beta primer mix characterized a second PCR of about 7 to 12 cycles. TCRdb reprocessed the 5' RACE reads with MiXCR, giving one entry per CDR3 protein. The sample holds roughly 1,800,000 distinct CDR3 sequences; about 50% are singletons and the top ten take approximately 2.1%.

This clonotype was sampled from a woman in her 40s in good health. The chain carries TRBV6-5 and TRBJ1-2; no reliable D call. What was sequenced was blood. The CDR3 region is CASSKPGFQKAGYTF. In DNA form, the CDR3 reads TGTGCCAGCAGCAAACCGGGATTTCAAAAGGCTGGCTACACCTTC.